This T cell receptor beta chain originates from a study of blood T cell repertoires in COVID-19. Study in general: Some COVID-19 samples were acute and others convalescent; all came from the United States, Italy and Spain.

Method: immunoSEQ multiplex PCR; TCRdb's copy keeps in-frame clones and lacks some. The repertoire holds hundreds of thousands of clones, with about nine tenths as singletons. The CDR3 is made up of 14 amino acids. Germline V lookup: CDR1 MNHEY, CDR2 SVGAGI. V gave up 2 bases and J gave up 1 base, with 8 bases separating them. The sample comprised peripheral blood. The origin of this receptor is a woman in her sixties who had recovered from COVID-19. This rearrangement joins TRBV6-5 to TRBJ1-1; no definite D call. CDR3 residues: CASSYPGSNTEAFF. CDR3 DNA: TGTGCCAGCAGTTACCCCGGGTCGAACACTGAAGCTTTCTTT.